This T cell receptor (beta chain) was captured in a study of response to subunit inactivated influenza vaccine. Study findings and constraints: It was the authors' suggestion that each seasonal influenza vaccination recruits few new T cells.

TCRdb independently ran MiXCR on the RT-PCR reads; one entry per CDR3 protein. The table shows approximately 730,000 distinct CDR3 sequences, with around 14% occurring only once. This clonotype was seen more than once but under ten times. Its matching antigen is unknown. The length of the CDR3 is 14 residues. V dropped 5 bases and J dropped 5; count of bases not matched to a gene: 8. Germline V gene data show CDR1 as KGHSH and CDR2 as LQKENI. The clonotype was recovered from a man aged 50 to 60 who received an inactivated influenza vaccine. This chain connects TRBV18 to TRBJ2-7; 8 nucleotides line up with TRBD2. Sequencing was performed on PBMCs from blood, taken 14 to 15 days before vaccination. CDR3 in amino acids: CASSRTGTRNEQYF. The CDR3 DNA is TGTGCCAGCTCAAGAACCGGGACTAGAAACGAGCAGTACTTC.